Below are 5 T cell receptor beta chains sequenced from a single sample in a study of spatial heterogeneity in lung cancer. Time point denoted: sample taken at primary tumor resection. Unsorted samples of tumor, nontumor lung or frozen PBMC had their whole RNA sequenced. Via MiXCR, TCRdb re-called the 5' RACE reads, giving one row per CDR3 protein. The data contain about 26,000 distinct CDR3 sequences, around 13% of them seen just once; the ten biggest clones take up roughly 26%. Sequencing was performed on PBMCs, taken at surgery. The receptors come from a female donor with early-stage non-small cell lung cancer.

This clonotype was detected many times. The chain joins TRBV19 to TRBJ2-1; 10 nucleotides match TRBD2. CDR1 is LNHDA, CDR2 SQIVND, per germline (reference sequence). The trim removed 7 bases at V and 7 bases at J, leaving 10 bases unmatched. The CDR3 is 15 amino acids. Here the CDR3 reads CASMIGAGGPNEQFF. The CDR3 DNA reads as TGTGCCAGTATGATTGGAGCGGGGGGGCCAAATGAGCAGTTCTTC.

Ten or more counts support this clonotype. The chain combines TRBV20-1 with TRBJ2-3; 8 bases map to TRBD2. The CDR3 runs 15 residues. Per the germline V gene, CDR1 is DFQATT and CDR2 is SNEGSKA (reference sequence). Unmatched junction bases numbered 8, after V lost 6 bases and J lost 0 bases. The CDR3: CSASPTGGSTDTQYF. In nucleotides, the CDR3 is TGCAGTGCGTCCCCAACGGGGGGGAGCACAGATACGCAGTATTTT.

There are a few counts of this clonotype. The V gene is TRBV12-3 or TRBV12-4, the J gene TRBJ1-1; 7 bases agree with TRBD1. This CDR3 has 14 residues. The CDR3 DNA is TGTGCATTAAAACCCGACCACAGGGGCACTGAAGCTTTCTTT. This translates into CALKPDHRGTEAFF.

This clonotype was found many times. This rearrangement joins TRBV20-1 to TRBJ1-3; a weak D match, TRBD1 (6 bases). The V gene's germline CDR1 is DFQATT and CDR2 SNEGSKA (reference sequence). This CDR3 is 15 amino acids long. V lost 4 bases and J lost 4, with 17 bases in between. CDR3 residues: CSATAGVVSGNTIYF. CDR3 sequence (DNA): TGCAGTGCTACGGCAGGGGTTGTCTCCGGAAACACCATATATTTT.

This clonotype was counted many times. V is TRBV7-2 and J is TRBJ2-7; D may be TRBD2 (6 bases). The CDR3 has 13 residues. Germline CDR1 SGHTA, CDR2 FQGNSA. The V and J ends lost 3 bases and 5 bases respectively, with 11 bases between them. CDR3 sequence reads: CASSFGGSDEQYF. CDR3 nucleotides: TGTGCCAGCAGCTTTGGAGGGAGCGACGAGCAGTACTTC.